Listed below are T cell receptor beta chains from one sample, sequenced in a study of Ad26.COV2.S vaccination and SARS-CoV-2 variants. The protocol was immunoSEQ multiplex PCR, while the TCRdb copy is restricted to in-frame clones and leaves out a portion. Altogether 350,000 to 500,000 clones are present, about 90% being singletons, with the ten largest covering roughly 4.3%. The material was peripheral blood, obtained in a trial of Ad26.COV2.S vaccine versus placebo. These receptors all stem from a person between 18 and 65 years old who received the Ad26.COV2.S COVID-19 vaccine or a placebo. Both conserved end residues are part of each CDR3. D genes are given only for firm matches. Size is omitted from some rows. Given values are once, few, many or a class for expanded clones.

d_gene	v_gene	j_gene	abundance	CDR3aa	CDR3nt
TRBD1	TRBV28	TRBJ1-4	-	CASSSTGGGEKLFF	TGTGCCAGCAGTTCGACAGGGGGTGGTGAAAAACTGTTTTTT
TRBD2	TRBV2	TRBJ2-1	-	CASGRRLHDEQFF	TGTGCTAGCGGGAGGCGACTTCACGATGAGCAGTTCTTC
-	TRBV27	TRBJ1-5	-	CASSLRSANQPQHF	TGTGCCAGCAGTTTAAGGTCAGCCAATCAGCCCCAGCATTTT
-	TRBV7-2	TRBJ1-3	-	CASSLVRAGSGNTIYF	TGTGCCAGCAGCTTAGTACGGGCAGGGTCTGGAAACACCATATATTTT
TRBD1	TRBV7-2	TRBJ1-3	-	CASDDRGGLSSGNTIYF	TGTGCCAGCGATGACAGGGGGGGATTAAGCTCTGGAAACACCATATATTTT
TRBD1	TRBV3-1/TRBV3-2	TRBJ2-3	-	CASSHNRDRSRITQYF	TGTGCCAGCAGCCATAACCGGGACAGGTCAAGGATTACGCAGTATTTT
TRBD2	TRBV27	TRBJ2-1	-	CASRSIAGHNEQFF	TGTGCCAGCAGGTCTATAGCGGGACACAATGAGCAGTTCTTC
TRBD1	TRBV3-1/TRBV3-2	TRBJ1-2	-	CASSPQGFGYTF	TGTGCCAGCAGCCCACAGGGGTTTGGCTACACCTTC
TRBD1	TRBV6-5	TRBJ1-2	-	CASSEDRGYGYTF	TGTGCCAGCAGCGAGGACAGGGGGTATGGCTACACCTTC
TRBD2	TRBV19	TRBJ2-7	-	CASSILAGHYEQYF	TGTGCCAGTAGTATTCTAGCGGGACACTACGAGCAGTACTTC
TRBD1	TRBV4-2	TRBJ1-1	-	CASSQDRWTGNTEAFF	TGTGCCAGCAGCCAAGATCGGTGGACAGGGAACACTGAAGCTTTCTTT
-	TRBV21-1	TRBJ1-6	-	CASTSSSRGLSSPLHF	TGTGCCAGCACCAGTAGCAGCAGGGGACTCAGTTCACCCCTCCACTTT
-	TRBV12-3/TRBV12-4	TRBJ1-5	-	CASSLLSNQPQHF	TGTGCCAGCAGTTTACTGAGCAATCAGCCCCAGCATTTT
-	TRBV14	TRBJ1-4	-	CASSPGDGTNEKLFF	TGTGCCAGCAGCCCGGGGGATGGCACTAATGAAAAACTGTTTTTT
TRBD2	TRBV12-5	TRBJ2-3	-	CASGFTLAGDPDTQYF	TGTGCTAGTGGTTTCACTTTAGCGGGAGACCCAGATACGCAGTATTTT
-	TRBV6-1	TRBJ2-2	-	CASSERQIKAGELFF	TGTGCCAGCAGTGAAAGGCAGATTAAGGCCGGGGAGCTGTTTTTT
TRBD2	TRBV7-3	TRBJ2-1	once	CASSLNGRDEQFF	TGTGCCAGCAGCTTAAACGGGAGGGATGAGCAGTTCTTC
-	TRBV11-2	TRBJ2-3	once	CASSNPWDTQYF	TGTGCCAGCAGCAATCCTTGGGATACGCAGTATTTT
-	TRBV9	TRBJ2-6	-	CASSLSRGEPSTGANVLTF	TGTGCCAGCAGCCTCAGTAGGGGCGAACCCAGCACTGGGGCCAACGTCCTGACTTTC
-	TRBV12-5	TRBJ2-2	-	CASGYTGELFF	TGTGCTAGTGGTTACACCGGGGAGCTGTTTTTT
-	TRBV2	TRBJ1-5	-	CASRGQINQPQHF	TGTGCCAGCAGGGGTCAGATCAATCAGCCCCAGCATTTT
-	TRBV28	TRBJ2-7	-	CASRQGPGGTYEQYF	TGTGCCAGCAGACAGGGGCCGGGAGGCACCTACGAGCAGTACTTC
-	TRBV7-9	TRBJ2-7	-	CASSSSVGAGEQYF	TGTGCCAGCAGCTCCTCGGTAGGGGCTGGGGAGCAGTACTTC
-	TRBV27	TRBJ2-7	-	CASSLGGEQYF	TGTGCCAGCAGTTTAGGGGGCGAGCAGTACTTC
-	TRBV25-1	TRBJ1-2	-	CASSGGGRVGYTF	TGTGCCAGCAGTGGAGGCGGCAGGGTTGGCTACACCTTC
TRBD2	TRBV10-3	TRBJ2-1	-	CAISGLAGGHNEQFF	TGTGCCATCAGTGGACTAGCGGGAGGGCATAATGAGCAGTTCTTC
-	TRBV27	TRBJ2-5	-	CASSFSGETQYF	TGTGCCAGCAGTTTTTCTGGGGAGACCCAGTACTTC
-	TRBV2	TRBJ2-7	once	CASSERIIYEQYF	TGTGCCAGCAGTGAGCGGATTATCTACGAGCAGTACTTC
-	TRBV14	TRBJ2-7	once	CASSQRRTYEQYF	TGTGCCAGCAGCCAACGCAGAACCTACGAGCAGTACTTC
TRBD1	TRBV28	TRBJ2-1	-	CASIPRDRTYNEQFF	TGTGCCAGCATCCCTCGGGACAGAACCTACAATGAGCAGTTCTTC
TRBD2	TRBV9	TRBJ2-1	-	CASSDNILAGGPNEQFF	TGTGCCAGCAGCGACAACATCCTGGCGGGAGGACCCAATGAGCAGTTCTTC
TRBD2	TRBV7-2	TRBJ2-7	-	CASSPSGSPYEQYF	TGTGCCAGCAGCCCTAGCGGGAGCCCCTACGAGCAGTACTTC
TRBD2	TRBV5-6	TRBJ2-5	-	CASSGWTSGRLQETQYF	TGTGCCAGCAGCGGATGGACTAGCGGGAGGCTGCAAGAGACCCAGTACTTC
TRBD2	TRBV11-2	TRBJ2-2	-	CASSLLAGTGELFF	TGTGCCAGCAGCCTGCTAGCGGGCACCGGGGAGCTGTTTTTT
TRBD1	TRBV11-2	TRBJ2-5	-	CASSTYRGESLETQYF	TGTGCCAGCAGCACATACAGGGGGGAGAGTCTGGAGACCCAGTACTTC
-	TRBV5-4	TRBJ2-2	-	CASRYDGGELFF	TGTGCCAGCAGATACGACGGCGGGGAGCTGTTTTTT
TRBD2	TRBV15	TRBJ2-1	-	CATSRGVAGGPAYNEQFF	TGTGCCACCAGCAGGGGGGTAGCGGGAGGGCCGGCCTACAATGAGCAGTTCTTC
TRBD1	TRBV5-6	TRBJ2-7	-	CASSLTGGIISYEQYF	TGTGCCAGCAGCTTGACAGGGGGCATAATCTCCTACGAGCAGTACTTC
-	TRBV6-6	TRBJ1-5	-	CATNDGGGPGQPQHF	TGTGCCACCAACGACGGCGGGGGACCTGGGCAGCCCCAGCATTTT
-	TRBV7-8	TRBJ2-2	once	CASSSRDGGSGELFF	TGTGCCAGCAGCTCCCGGGACGGAGGGTCCGGGGAGCTGTTTTTT
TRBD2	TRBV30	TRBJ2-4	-	CAWTGGGSRSKNIQYF	TGTGCCTGGACTGGGGGGGGATCCAGGTCCAAAAACATTCAGTACTTC
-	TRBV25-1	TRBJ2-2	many	CASSSGNPNTGELFF	TGTGCCAGCAGTTCAGGGAACCCGAACACCGGGGAGCTGTTTTTT
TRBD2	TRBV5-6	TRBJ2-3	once	CASSSEGGRADGDTQYF	TGTGCCAGCAGCTCCGAGGGCGGGAGGGCCGATGGAGATACGCAGTATTTT
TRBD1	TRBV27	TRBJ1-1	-	CASRGQGLSTEAFF	TGTGCCAGCAGGGGACAGGGTTTGAGCACTGAAGCTTTCTTT
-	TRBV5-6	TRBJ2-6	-	CASSLLRTDDHSGANVLTF	TGTGCCAGCAGCCTACTACGGACAGATGACCATTCTGGGGCCAACGTCCTGACTTTC
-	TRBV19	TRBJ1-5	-	CASRSHTDNQPQHF	TGTGCCAGTCGGTCGCACACCGACAATCAGCCCCAGCATTTT
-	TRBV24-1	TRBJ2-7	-	CATSDPRDVGYEQYF	TGTGCCACCAGTGATCCCAGGGACGTGGGTTACGAGCAGTACTTC
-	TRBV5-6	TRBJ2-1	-	CASSFRLQSSYNEQFF	TGTGCCAGCAGCTTTCGACTCCAGAGCTCCTACAATGAGCAGTTCTTC